The following is a T cell receptor beta chain sequence with its context. The data are from a study of blood T cell repertoires in COVID-19. The CDR3 sequence is 13 residues long. Germline V gives CDR1 KGHSH, CDR2 LQKENI. Data came from immunoSEQ multiplex PCR; TCRdb stores just in-frame clones and leaves some out. The data contain about 47,000 clones, around 83% of them singletons. The TCR was taken from a human donor with acute or convalescent COVID-19. The donor label of this sample is uncertain. The sample comprised peripheral blood. The chain joins TRBV18 to TRBJ2-5; a possible D gene is TRBD1 (6 bases). The J call is uncertain, as TRBJ2-7 better fits the DNA end. This chain's CDR3 is CASSSGHGYEQYF. The CDR3 DNA is TGTGCCAGCTCCTCGGGACACGGCTACGAGCAGTACTTC.